These T cell receptor beta chains were read from a single sample in a study of T cells in Graves' hyperthyroidism and ophthalmopathy. From the multiplex PCR reads, TCRdb called clonotypes with MiXCR, one entry per CDR3 protein. The sample includes about 35,000 distinct CDR3 sequences, around 50% of them seen just once. Material: blood. The receptor source for this set is a woman aged 45-60 years with Graves' hyperthyroidism that later progressed to Graves' ophthalmopathy. CDR3s leave out the opening cysteine and the closing phenylalanine or tryptophan. Each record gives: V gene, J gene, CDR3 protein.

TRBV28,TRBJ1-4,ASSLWRGGEKLF
TRBV7-2,TRBJ2-3,VGAGGGADTQY
TRBV7-8,TRBJ2-3,ASSPLTGTSTDTQY
TRBV20-1,TRBJ2-2,SARLGLAGVTNTGELF
TRBV27,TRBJ2-1,ASRVGGGLGYRGEQF
TRBV11-3,TRBJ2-6,ASSLEGGQSGANVLT
TRBV7-9,TRBJ1-1,ASRDRVLPEAF
TRBV29-1,TRBJ2-7,SVGEQSSYEQY
TRBV2,TRBJ1-1,ASMLNTEAF
TRBV5-1,TRBJ1-1,ASGGGRGTEAF
TRBV7-9,TRBJ1-6,ASNGAIGTPLH